Sequencing of this T cell receptor (beta chain) was carried out in a study of blood T cells in healthy people across ages. Study conclusions and caveats: When set beside aged donors, long-lived donors presented more naive CD4+ cells and higher diversity.

A J-beta primer mix and a sample-barcoded 5' primer were used in a second PCR of about 7 to 12 cycles. Each cDNA molecule was tagged by a template-switch adaptor with 12 random nucleotides. TCRdb re-derived calls from the 5' RACE reads in MiXCR, one entry per CDR3 protein. Of 1 million or so distinct CDR3 sequences in the sample, 45% were seen once. The CDR3 is made up of 15 amino acids. Germline V gives CDR1 ENHRY, CDR2 SYGVKD. The V segment lost 3 bases and the J segment 6 bases; nucleotides outside the gene matches: 7. This clonotype was observed a few times. Antigen unknown. This sequence joins TRBV10-3 and TRBJ2-3; 9 nucleotides align to TRBD1. The TCR sequence derives from an older woman in good health. Sequenced: blood. The DNA for the CDR3 is TGTGCCATCAGTGACGGGACAGGGACAGCCGATACGCAGTATTTT. This codes for CAISDGTGTADTQYF.